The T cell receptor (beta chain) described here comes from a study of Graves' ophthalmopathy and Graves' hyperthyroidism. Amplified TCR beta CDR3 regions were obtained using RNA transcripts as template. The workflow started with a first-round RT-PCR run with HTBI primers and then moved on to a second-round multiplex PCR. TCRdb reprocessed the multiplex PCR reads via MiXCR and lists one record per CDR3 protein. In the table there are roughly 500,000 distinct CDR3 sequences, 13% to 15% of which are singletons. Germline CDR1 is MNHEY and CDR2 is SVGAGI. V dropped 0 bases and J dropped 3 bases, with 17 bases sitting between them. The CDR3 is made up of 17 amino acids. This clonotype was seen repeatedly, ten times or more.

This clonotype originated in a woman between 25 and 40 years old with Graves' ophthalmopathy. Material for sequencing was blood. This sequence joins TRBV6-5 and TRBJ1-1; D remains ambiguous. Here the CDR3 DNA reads TGTGCCAGCAGTTACTCGAATAAGGAAAGTATCCACACTGAAGCTTTCTTT. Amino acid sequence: CASSYSNKESIHTEAFF.